The T cell receptor beta chain described here comes from a study of Ad26.COV2.S vaccination and SARS-CoV-2 variants. V gave up 6 bases and J gave up 10 bases; unmatched junction bases: 5. The germline CDR1 and CDR2 sequences are ENHRY and SYGVKD. CDR3 size: 13 residues. The treatment here: around 19 received Ad26.COV2.S at low or high dose, single or two shots; several received placebo; per-sample allocation not given. The samples date from day 63 after the first vaccine or placebo injection. The repertoire was sequenced with immunoSEQ multiplex PCR; TCRdb's copy has only in-frame clones and lacks some. This sample has 350,000 to 500,000 clones, with 85% to 90% found just once.

This chain links TRBV10-3 with TRBJ1-6, with TRBD1 matching over 8 bases. The TCR originated in a person aged 18-65 years who received the Ad26.COV2.S COVID-19 vaccine or a placebo. The source was peripheral blood, collected in a trial of Ad26.COV2.S vaccine versus placebo. CDR3 region: CAISLGQGSPLHF. The CDR3 nucleotides read TGTGCCATCAGCCTAGGACAGGGCTCACCCCTCCACTTT.